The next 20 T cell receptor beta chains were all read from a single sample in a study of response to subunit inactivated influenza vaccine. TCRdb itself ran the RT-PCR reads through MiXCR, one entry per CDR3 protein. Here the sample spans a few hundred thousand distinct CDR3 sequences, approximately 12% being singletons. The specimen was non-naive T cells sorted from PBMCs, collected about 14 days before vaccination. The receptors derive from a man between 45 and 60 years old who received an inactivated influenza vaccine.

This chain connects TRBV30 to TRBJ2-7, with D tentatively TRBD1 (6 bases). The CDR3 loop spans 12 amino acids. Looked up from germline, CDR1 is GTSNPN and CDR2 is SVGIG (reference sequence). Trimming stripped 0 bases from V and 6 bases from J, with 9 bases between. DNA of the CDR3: TGTGCCTGGAGTGTCTCAGGGGTCGAGCAGTACTTC. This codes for CAWSVSGVEQYF.

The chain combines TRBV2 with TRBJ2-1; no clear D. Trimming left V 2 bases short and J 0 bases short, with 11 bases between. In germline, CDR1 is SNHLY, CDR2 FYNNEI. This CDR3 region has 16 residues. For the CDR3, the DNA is TGTGCCAGCAGTGAAATTTTCGTGAGCTCCTACAATGAGCAGTTCTTC. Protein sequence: CASSEIFVSSYNEQFF.

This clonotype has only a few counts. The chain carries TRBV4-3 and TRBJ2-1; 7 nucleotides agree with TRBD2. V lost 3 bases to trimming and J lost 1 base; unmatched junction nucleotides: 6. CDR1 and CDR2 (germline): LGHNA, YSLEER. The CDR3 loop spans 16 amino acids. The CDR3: CASSQDLGGSYNEQFF. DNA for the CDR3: TGCGCCAGCAGCCAGGACCTCGGGGGGTCCTACAATGAGCAGTTCTTC.

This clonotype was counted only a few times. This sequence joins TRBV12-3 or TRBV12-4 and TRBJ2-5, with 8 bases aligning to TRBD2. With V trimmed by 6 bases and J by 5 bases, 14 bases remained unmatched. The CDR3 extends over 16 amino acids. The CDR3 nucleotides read TGTGCCAGCAGCAATCCTGGGACTAGTCGGGCGGAGACCCAGTACTTC. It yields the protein CASSNPGTSRAETQYF.

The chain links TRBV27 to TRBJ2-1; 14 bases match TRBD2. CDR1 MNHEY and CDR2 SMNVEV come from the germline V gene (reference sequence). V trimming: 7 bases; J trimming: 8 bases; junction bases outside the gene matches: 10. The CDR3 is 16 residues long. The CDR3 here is CASTRLGTSGRDEQFF. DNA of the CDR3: TGTGCCAGCACTAGGCTCGGGACTAGCGGGAGAGATGAGCAGTTCTTC.

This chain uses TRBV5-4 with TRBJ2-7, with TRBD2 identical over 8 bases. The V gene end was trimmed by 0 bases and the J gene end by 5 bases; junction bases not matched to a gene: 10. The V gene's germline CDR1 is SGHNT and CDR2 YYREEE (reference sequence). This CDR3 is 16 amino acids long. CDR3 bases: TGTGCCAGCAGCTTGGGGGGTAGCGGGAAGGTCCACGAGCAGTACTTC. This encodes CASSLGGSGKVHEQYF.

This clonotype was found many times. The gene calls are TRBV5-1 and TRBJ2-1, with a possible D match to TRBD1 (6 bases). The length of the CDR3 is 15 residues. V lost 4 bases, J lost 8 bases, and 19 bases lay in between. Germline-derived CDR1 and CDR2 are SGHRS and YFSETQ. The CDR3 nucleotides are TGCGCCAGCAGCGCCCTACAGGGTAGCTTCTATGAGCAGTTCTTC. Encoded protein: CASSALQGSFYEQFF.

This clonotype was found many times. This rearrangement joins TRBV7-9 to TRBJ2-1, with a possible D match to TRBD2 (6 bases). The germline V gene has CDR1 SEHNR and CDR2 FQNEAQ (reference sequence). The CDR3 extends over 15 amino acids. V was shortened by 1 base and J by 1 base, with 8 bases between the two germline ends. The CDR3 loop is CASSLVSGSYNEQFF. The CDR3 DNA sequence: TGTGCCAGCAGCTTAGTTAGCGGATCCTACAATGAGCAGTTCTTC.

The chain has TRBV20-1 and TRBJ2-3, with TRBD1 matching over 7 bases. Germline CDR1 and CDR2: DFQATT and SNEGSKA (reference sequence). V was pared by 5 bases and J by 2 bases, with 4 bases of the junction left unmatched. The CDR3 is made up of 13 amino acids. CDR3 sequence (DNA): TGCAGTGCTTCGGGGACAGCCACAGATACGCAGTATTTT. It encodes CSASGTATDTQYF.

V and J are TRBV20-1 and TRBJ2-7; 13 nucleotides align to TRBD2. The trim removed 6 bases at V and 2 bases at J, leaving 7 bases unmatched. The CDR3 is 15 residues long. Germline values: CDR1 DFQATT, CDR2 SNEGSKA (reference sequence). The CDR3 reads CSARTSGSRTYEQYF. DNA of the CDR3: TGCAGTGCCCGGACTAGCGGGAGTAGGACCTACGAGCAGTACTTC.

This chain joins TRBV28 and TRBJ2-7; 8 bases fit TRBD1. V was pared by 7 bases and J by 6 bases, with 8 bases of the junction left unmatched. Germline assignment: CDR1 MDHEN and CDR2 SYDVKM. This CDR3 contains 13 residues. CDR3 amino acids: CASNPADRAEQYF. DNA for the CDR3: TGTGCCAGCAACCCCGCGGACAGGGCCGAGCAGTACTTC.

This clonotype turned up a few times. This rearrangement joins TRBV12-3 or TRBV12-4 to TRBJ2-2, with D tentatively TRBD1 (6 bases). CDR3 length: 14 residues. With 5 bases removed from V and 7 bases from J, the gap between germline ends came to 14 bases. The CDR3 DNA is TGTGCCAGCAGTCCCACACCAGGGGTCGGGGAGCTGTTTTTT. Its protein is CASSPTPGVGELFF.

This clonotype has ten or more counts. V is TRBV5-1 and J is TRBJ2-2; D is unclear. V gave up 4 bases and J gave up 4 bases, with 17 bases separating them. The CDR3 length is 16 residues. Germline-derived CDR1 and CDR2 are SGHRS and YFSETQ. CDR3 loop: CASSPRTDPGTGELFF. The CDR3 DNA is TGCGCCAGCAGCCCGAGGACGGATCCGGGCACCGGGGAGCTGTTTTTT.

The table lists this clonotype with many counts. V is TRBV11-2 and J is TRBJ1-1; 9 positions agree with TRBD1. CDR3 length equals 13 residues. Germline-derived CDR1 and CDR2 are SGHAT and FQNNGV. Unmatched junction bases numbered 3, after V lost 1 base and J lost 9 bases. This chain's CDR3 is CASSLGQGEKAFF. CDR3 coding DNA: TGTGCCAGCAGCTTAGGACAGGGGGAGAAAGCTTTCTTT.

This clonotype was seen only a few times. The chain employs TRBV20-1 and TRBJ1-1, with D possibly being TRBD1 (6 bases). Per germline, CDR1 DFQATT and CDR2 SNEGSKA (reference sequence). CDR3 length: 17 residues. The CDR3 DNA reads TGCTGCGCTAGAGATTTTGAGACCGGGACACCAAACACTGAAGCTTTCTTT. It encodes CCARDFETGTPNTEAFF.

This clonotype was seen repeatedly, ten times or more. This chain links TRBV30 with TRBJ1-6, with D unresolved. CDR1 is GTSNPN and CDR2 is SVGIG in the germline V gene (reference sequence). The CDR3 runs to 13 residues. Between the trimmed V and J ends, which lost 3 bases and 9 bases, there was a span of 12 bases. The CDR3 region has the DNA TGTGCCTGGAGCATTGGGTTTGGTTCACCCCTCCACTTT. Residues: CAWSIGFGSPLHF.

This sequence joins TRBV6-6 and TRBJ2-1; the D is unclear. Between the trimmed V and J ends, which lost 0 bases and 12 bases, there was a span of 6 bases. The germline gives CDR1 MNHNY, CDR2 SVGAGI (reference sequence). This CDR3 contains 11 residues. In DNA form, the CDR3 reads TGTGCCAGCAGTTACTCAGGACGGCAGTTCTTC. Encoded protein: CASSYSGRQFF.

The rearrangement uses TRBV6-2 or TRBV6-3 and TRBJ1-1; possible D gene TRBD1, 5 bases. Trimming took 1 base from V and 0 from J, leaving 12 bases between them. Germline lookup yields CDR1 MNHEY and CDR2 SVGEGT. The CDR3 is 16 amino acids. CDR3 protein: CASSYYRGTMNTEAFF. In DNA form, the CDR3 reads TGTGCCAGCAGTTACTACCGGGGGACCATGAACACTGAAGCTTTCTTT.

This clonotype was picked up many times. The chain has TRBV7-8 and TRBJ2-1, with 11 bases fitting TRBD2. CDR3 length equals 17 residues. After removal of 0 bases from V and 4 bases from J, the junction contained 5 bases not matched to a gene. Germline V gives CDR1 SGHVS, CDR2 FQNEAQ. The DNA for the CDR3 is TGTGCCAGCAGCTTAGCGGCCGGGACTAGCGGATACAATGAGCAGTTCTTC. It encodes CASSLAAGTSGYNEQFF.

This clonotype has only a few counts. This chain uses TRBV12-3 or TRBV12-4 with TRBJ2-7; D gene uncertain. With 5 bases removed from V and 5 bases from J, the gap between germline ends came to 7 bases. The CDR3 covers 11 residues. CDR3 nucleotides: TGTGCCAGCAGTCAGAGCAACGAGCAGTACTTC. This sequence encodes CASSQSNEQYF.